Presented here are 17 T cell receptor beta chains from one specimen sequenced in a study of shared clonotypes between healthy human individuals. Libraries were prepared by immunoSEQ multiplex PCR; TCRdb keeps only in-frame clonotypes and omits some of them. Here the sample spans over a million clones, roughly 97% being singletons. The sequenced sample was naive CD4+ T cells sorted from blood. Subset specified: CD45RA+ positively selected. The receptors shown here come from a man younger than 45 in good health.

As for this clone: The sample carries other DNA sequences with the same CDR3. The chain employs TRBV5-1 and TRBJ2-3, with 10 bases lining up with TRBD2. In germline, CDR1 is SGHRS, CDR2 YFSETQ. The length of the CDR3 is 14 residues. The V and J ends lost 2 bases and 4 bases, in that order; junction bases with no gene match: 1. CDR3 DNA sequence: TGCGCCAGCAGCTTAGCGGGAGGGCCAGATACGCAGTATTTT. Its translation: CASSLAGGPDTQYF.

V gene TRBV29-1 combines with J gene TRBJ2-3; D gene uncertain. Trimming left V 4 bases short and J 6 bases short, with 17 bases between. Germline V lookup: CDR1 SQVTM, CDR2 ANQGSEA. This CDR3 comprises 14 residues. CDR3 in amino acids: CSVARPLGGDTQYF. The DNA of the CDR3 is TGCAGCGTTGCGCGGCCTCTTGGCGGTGATACGCAGTATTTT.

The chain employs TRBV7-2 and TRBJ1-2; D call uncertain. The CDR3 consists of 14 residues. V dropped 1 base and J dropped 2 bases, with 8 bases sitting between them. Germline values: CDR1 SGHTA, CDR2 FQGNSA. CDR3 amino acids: CASSLDPGNYGYTF. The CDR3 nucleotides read TGTGCCAGCAGCTTAGACCCTGGGAACTATGGCTACACCTTC.

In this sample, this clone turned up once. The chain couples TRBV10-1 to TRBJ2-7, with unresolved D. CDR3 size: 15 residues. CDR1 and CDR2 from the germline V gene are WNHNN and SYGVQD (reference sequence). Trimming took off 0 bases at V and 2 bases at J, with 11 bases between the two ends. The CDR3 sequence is CASSESGGGTYEQYF. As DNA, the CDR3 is TGCGCCAGCAGTGAGTCGGGTGGCGGAACCTACGAGCAGTACTTC.

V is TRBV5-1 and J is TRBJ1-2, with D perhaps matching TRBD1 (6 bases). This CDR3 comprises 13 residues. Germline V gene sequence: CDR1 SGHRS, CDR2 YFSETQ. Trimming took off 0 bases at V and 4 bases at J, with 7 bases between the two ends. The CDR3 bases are TGCGCCAGCAGCTTGGTGGACAGCTATGGCTACACCTTC. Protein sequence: CASSLVDSYGYTF.

The CDR3 loop reads CASIPQPGGQTYEQYF. In DNA form, the CDR3 reads TGTGCCAGCATCCCCCAACCAGGCGGACAGACCTACGAGCAGTACTTC. The V call is TRBV28, the J call TRBJ2-7, with D possibly TRBD1 on 6 matching bases. The CDR3 consists of 16 residues. CDR1 and CDR2 from the germline V gene are MDHEN and SYDVKM. The germline V and J ends were trimmed by 7 bases and 2 bases, with 21 bases remaining between them. The variable domain in full, with the rest retrieved from reference TRBV28 and TRBJ2-7, is DVKVTQSSRYLVKRTGEKVFLECVQDMDHENMFWYRQDPGLGLRLIYFSYDVKMKEKGDIPEGYSVSREKKERFSLILESASTNQTSMYLCASIPQPGGQTYEQYFGPGTRLTVT.

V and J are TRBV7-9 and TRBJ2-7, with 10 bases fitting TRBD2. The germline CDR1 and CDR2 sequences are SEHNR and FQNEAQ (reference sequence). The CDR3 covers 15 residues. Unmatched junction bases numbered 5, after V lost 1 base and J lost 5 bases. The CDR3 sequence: CASSLDLAGANEQYF. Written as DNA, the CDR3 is TGTGCCAGCAGCTTAGACCTAGCGGGAGCTAACGAGCAGTACTTC.

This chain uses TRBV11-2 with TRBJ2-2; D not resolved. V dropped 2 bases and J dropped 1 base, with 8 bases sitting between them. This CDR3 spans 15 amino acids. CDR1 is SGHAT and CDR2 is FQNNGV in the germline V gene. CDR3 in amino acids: CASSLLPGNTGELFF. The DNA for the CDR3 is TGTGCCAGCAGCTTACTCCCAGGGAACACCGGGGAGCTGTTTTTT.

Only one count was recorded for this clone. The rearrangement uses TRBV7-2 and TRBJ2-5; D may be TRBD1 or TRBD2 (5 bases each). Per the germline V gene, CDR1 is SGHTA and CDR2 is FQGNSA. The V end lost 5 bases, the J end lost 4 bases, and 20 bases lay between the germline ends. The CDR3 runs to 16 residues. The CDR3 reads CASSTGRRVFRETQYF. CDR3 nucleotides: TGTGCCAGCAGCACGGGACGTCGGGTATTTCGAGAGACCCAGTACTTC. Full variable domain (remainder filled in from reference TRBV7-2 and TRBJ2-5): GAGVSQSPSNKVTEKGKDVELRCDPISGHTALYWYRQSLGQGLEFLIYFQGNSAPDKSGLPSDRFSAERTGGSVSTLTIQRTQQEDSAVYLCASSTGRRVFRETQYFGPGTRLLVL.

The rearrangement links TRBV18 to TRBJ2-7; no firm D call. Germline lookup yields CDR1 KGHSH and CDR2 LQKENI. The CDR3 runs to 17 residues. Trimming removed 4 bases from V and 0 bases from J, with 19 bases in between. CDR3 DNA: TGTGCCAGCTCACTACTGGGGTCCGCTTACGGCTCCTACGAGCAGTACTTC. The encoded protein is CASSLLGSAYGSYEQYF.

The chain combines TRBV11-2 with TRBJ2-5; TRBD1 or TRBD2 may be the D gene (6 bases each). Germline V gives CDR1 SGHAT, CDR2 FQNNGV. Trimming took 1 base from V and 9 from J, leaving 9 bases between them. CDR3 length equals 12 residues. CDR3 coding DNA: TGTGCCAGCAGCTTAGGGGGGGCCTCCCAGTACTTC. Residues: CASSLGGASQYF.

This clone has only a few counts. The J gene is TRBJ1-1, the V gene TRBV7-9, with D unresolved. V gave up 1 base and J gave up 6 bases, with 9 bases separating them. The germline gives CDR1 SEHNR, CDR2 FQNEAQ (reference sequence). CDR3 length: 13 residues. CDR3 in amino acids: CASSLGPVAEAFF. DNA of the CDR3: TGTGCCAGCAGCTTAGGGCCGGTAGCTGAAGCTTTCTTT. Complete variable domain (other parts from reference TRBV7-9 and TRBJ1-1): DTGVSQNPRHKITKRGQNVTFRCDPISEHNRLYWYRQTLGQGPEFLTYFQNEAQLEKSRLLSDRFSAERPKGSFSTLEIQRTEQGDSAMYLCASSLGPVAEAFFGQGTRLTVV.

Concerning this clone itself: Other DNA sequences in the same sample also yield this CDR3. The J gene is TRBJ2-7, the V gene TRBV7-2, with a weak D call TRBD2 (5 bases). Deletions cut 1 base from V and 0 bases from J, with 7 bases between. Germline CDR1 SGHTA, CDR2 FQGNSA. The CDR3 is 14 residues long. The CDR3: CASSLGRSSYEQYF. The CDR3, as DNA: TGTGCCAGCAGCTTAGGGAGGAGCTCCTACGAGCAGTACTTC.

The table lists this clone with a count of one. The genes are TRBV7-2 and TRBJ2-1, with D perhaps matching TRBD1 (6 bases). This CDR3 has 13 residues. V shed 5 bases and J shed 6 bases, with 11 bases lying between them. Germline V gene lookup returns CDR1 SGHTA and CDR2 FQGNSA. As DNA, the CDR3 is TGTGCCAGCAGCATTGGACAGTCCAATGAGCAGTTCTTC. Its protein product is CASSIGQSNEQFF.

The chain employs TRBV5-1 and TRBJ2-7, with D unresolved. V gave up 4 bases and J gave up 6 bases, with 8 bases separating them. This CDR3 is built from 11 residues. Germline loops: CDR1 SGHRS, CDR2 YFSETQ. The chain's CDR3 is CASSLPGEQYF. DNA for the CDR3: TGCGCCAGCAGCCTGCCGGGCGAGCAGTACTTC.

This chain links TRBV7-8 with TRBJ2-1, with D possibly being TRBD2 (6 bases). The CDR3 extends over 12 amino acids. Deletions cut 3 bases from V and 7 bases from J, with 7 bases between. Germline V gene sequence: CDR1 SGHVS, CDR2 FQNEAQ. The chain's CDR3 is CASSFSGNEQFF. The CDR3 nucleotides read TGTGCCAGCAGCTTCAGCGGGAATGAGCAGTTCTTC.

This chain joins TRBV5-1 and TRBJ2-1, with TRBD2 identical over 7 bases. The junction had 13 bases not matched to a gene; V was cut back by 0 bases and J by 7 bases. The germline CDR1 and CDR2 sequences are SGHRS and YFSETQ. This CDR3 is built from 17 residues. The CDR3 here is CASSLEVGSGGRNEQFF. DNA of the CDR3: TGCGCCAGCAGCTTGGAAGTTGGGTCGGGAGGAAGAAATGAGCAGTTCTTC.